The T cell receptor (beta chain) described here comes from a study of OX40 agonist ivuxolimab in advanced cancers. Profiling relied on immunoSEQ multiplex PCR, and the TCRdb table lists in-frame clones only, not all of them. The sample includes around 86,000 clones, roughly 84% of them seen just once. The germline gives CDR1 MNHEY, CDR2 SVGAGI. J gave up 0 bases and V 7 bases, and 7 bases lay outside the gene matches. The CDR3 has 15 residues. The chain employs TRBV6-5 and TRBJ1-2, with 8 bases fitting TRBD1. This clonotype originated in an adult with an advanced solid tumor such as melanoma, head and neck, liver or kidney cancer. This material consisted of CD4+ or CD8+ T cells sorted from blood, taken in a trial of the OX40 agonist ivuxolimab. CDR3 nucleotides: TGTGCCAGCACCCCGACAGGGGAGGCTAACTATGGCTACACCTTC. Its protein product is CASTPTGEANYGYTF.